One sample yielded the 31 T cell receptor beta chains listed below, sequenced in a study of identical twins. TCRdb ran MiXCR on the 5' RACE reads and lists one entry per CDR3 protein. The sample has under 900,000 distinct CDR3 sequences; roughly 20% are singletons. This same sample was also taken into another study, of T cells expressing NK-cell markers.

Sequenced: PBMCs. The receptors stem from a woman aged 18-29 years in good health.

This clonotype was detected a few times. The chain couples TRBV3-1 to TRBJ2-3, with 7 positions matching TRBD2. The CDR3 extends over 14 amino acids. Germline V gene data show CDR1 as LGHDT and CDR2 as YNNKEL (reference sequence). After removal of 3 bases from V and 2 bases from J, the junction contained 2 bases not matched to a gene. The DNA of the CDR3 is TGTGCCAGCAGCCAGAGCGGGATCACAGATACGCAGTATTTT. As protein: CASSQSGITDTQYF.

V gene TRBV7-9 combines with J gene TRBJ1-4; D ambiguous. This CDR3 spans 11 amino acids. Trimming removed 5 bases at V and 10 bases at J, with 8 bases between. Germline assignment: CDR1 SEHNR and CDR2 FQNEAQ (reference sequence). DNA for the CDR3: TGTGCCAGCAGCCCGTCCGGAAAACTGTTTTTT. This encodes CASSPSGKLFF.

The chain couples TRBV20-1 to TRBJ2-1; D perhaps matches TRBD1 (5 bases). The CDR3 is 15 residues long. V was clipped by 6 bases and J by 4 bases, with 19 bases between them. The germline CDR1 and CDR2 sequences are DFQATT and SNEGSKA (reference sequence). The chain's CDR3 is CSAQSWGLGYNEQFF. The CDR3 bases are TGCAGTGCGCAATCGTGGGGCCTGGGGTACAATGAGCAGTTCTTC.

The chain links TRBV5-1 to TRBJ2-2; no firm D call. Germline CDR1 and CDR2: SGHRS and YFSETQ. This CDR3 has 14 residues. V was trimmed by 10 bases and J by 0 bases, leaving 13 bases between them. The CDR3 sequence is CAPLLGTNTGELFF. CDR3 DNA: TGCGCCCCACTGTTGGGAACGAACACCGGGGAGCTGTTTTTT.

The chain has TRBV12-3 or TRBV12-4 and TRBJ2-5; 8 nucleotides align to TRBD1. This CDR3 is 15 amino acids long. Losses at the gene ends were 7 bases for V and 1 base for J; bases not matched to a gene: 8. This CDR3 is CASNQGQGVQETQYF. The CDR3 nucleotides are TGTGCCAGCAATCAAGGACAGGGAGTCCAAGAGACCCAGTACTTC.

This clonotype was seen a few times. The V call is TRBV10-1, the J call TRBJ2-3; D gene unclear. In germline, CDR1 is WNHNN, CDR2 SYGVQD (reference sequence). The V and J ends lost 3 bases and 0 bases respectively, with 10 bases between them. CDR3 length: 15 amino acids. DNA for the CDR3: TGCGCCAGCAGTGAAAGGCAGCCTAGCACAGATACGCAGTATTTT. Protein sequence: CASSERQPSTDTQYF.

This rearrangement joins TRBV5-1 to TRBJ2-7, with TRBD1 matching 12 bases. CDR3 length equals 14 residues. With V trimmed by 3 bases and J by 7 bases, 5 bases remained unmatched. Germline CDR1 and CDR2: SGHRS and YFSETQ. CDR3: CASSSGQGAGEQYF. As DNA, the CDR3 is TGCGCCAGCAGCTCGGGACAGGGGGCCGGTGAGCAGTACTTC.

The chain's CDR3 is CATSDLKPSSYNEQFF. CDR3 coding DNA: TGTGCCACCAGTGATCTTAAACCAAGCTCCTACAATGAGCAGTTCTTC. The chain employs TRBV24-1 and TRBJ2-1, with D unresolved. CDR1 KGHDR and CDR2 SFDVKD come from the germline V gene. The CDR3 spans 16 residues. Trimming took off 3 bases at V and 0 bases at J, with 11 bases between the two ends.

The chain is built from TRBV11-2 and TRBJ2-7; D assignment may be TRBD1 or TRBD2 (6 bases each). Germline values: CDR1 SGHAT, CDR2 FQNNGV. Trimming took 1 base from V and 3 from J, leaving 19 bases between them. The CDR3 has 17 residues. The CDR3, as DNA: TGTGCCAGCAGCTTAGGGGGGGCGAAGGGCGGCGTCTACGAGCAGTACTTC. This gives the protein CASSLGGAKGGVYEQYF. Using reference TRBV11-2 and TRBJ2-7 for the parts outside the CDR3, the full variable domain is EAGVAQSPRYKIIEKRQSVAFWCNPISGHATLYWYQQILGQGPKLLIQFQNNGVVDDSQLPKDRFSAERLKGVDSTLKIQPAKLEDSAVYLCASSLGGAKGGVYEQYFGPGTRLTVT.

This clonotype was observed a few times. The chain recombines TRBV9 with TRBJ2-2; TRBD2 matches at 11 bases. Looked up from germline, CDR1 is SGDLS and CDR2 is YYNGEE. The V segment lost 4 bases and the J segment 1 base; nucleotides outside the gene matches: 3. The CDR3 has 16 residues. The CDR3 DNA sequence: TGTGCCAGCAGCTTCGGGACTAGCGGGAACACCGGGGAGCTGTTTTTT. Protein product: CASSFGTSGNTGELFF.

CDR3 protein: CASSLGLAGITNTGELFF. For the CDR3, the DNA is TGCGCCAGCAGCTTGGGACTAGCGGGAATCACGAACACCGGGGAGCTGTTTTTT. The V call is TRBV5-1, the J call TRBJ2-2; 11 positions agree with TRBD2. The V gene end was trimmed by 0 bases and the J gene end by 0 bases; junction bases not matched to a gene: 4. The germline gives CDR1 SGHRS, CDR2 YFSETQ. CDR3 length: 18 amino acids.

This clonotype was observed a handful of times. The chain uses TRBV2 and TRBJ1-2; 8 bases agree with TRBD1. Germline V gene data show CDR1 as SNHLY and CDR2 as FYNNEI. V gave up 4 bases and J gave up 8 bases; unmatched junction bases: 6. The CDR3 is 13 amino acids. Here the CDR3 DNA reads TGTGCCAGCAGTGGGGGGACAGGCCAAGGCTACACCTTC. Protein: CASSGGTGQGYTF.

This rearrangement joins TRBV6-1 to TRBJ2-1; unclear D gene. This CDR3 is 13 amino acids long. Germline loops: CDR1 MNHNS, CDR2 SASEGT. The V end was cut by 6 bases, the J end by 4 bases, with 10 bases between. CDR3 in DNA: TGTGCCAGCAGGTCCTACCGGTACAATGAGCAGTTCTTC. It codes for CASRSYRYNEQFF.

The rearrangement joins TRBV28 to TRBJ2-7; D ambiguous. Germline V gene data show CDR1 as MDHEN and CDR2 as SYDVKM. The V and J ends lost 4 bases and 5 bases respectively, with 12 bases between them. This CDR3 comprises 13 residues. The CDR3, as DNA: TGTGCCAGCAGTTCACCCTTCCCCGACGAGCAGTACTTC. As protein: CASSSPFPDEQYF. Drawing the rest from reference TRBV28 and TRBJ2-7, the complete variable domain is DVKVTQSSRYLVKRTGEKVFLECVQDMDHENMFWYRQDPGLGLRLIYFSYDVKMKEKGDIPEGYSVSREKKERFSLILESASTNQTSMYLCASSSPFPDEQYFGPGTRLTVT.

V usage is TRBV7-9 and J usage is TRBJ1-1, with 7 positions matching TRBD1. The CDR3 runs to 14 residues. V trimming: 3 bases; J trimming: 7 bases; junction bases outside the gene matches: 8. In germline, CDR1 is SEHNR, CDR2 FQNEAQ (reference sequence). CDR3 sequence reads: CASSLGDRDGEAFF. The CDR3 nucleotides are TGTGCCAGCAGCTTGGGAGACAGGGATGGTGAAGCTTTCTTT.

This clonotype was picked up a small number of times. CDR3 loop: CASTWGREGRNEQFF. The DNA for the CDR3 is TGTGCCAGCACCTGGGGGCGGGAGGGAAGGAACGAGCAGTTCTTC. This chain links TRBV7-2 with TRBJ2-1; 9 bases fit TRBD2. Germline V gene data show CDR1 as SGHTA and CDR2 as FQGNSA. Germline trimming cut 7 bases from V and 10 bases from J; bases unmatched to any gene: 14. This CDR3 spans 15 amino acids.

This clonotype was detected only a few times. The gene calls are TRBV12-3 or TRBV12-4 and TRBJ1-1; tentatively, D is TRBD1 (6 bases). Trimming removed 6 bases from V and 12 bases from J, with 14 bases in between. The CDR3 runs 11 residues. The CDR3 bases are TGTGCCAGCAGCTACAGGGTCGGGACTTTCTTT. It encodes CASSYRVGTFF.

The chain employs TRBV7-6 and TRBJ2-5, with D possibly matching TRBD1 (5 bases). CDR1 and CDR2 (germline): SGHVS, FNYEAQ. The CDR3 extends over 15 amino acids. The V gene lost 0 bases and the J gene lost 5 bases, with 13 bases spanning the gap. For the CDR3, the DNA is TGTGCCAGCAGCTTAGCGCAAAGGGGATCGGAGACCCAGTACTTC. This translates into CASSLAQRGSETQYF.

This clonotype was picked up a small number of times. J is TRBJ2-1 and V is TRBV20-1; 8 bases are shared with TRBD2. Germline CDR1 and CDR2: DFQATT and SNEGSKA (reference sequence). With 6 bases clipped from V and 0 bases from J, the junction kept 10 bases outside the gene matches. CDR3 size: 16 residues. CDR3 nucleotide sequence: TGCAGTGCCAGTGAAGCGGGAGCGGTCTCCTACAATGAGCAGTTCTTC. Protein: CSASEAGAVSYNEQFF.

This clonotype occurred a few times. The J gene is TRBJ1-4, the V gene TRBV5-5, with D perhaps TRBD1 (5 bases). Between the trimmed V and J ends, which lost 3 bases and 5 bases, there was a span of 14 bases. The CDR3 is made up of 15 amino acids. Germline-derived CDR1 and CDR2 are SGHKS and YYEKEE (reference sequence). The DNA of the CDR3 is TGTGCCAGCAGCTCGGGGGGGTCCCGAAATGAAAAACTGTTTTTT. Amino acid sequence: CASSSGGSRNEKLFF.

For the CDR3, the DNA is TGTGCCAGCAGTTTGGCCAGGGGGCTTGACATTCAGTACTTC. This codes for CASSLARGLDIQYF. The chain carries TRBV12-3 or TRBV12-4 and TRBJ2-4, with TRBD1 identical over 8 bases. J lost 8 bases, V lost 3 bases, and 6 bases had no gene match. The length of the CDR3 is 14 residues.

The CDR3 DNA sequence: TGTGCCAGCAGTCTAACGCCGCGAACAGATACGCAGTATTTT. Protein: CASSLTPRTDTQYF. The chain combines TRBV7-9 with TRBJ2-3; no reliable D call. The germline V gene encodes CDR1 SEHNR and CDR2 FQNEAQ (reference sequence). The CDR3 is 14 residues long. The V end lost 6 bases, the J end lost 3 bases, and 13 bases lay between the germline ends.

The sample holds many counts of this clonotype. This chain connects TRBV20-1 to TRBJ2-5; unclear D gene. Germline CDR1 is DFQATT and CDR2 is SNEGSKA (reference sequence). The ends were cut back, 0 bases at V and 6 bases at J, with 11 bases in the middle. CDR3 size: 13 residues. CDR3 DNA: TGCAGTGCTAGAGATCTGCTCCTCCAGACCCAGTACTTC. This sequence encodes CSARDLLLQTQYF.

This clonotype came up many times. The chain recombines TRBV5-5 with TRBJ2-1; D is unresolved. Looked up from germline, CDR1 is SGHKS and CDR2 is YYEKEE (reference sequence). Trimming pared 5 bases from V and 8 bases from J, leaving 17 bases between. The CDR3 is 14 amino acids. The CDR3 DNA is TGTGCCAGCAGACACGACCCAGATTACCATGAGCAGTTCTTC. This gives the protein CASRHDPDYHEQFF.

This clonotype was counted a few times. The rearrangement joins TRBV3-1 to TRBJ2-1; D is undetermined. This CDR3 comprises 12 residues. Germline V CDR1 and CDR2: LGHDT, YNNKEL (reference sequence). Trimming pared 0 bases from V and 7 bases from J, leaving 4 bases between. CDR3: CASSQDTNEQFF. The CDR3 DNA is TGTGCCAGCAGCCAAGATACGAATGAGCAGTTCTTC.

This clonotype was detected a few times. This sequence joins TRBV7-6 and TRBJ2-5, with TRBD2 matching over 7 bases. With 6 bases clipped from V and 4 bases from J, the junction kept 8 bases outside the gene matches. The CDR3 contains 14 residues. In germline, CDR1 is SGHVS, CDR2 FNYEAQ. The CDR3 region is CASSFDQRGETQYF. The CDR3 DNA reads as TGTGCCAGCAGTTTCGATCAGCGGGGAGAGACCCAGTACTTC.

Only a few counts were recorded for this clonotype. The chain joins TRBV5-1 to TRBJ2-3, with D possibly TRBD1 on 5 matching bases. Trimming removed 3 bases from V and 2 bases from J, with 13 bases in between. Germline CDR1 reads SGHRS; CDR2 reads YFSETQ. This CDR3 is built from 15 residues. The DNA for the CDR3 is TGCGCCAGCAGCTCGACAGATCACCCCACAGATACGCAGTATTTT. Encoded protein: CASSSTDHPTDTQYF. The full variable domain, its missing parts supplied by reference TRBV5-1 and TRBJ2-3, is KAGVTQTPRYLIKTRGQQVTLSCSPISGHRSVSWYQQTPGQGLQFLFEYFSETQRNKGNFPGRFSGRQFSNSRSEMNVSTLELGDSALYLCASSSTDHPTDTQYFGPGTRLTVL.

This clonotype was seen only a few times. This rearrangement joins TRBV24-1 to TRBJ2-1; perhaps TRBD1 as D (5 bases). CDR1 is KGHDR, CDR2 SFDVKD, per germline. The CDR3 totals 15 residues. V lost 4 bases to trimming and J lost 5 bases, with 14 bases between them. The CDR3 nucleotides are TGTGCCACCAGTGACACAGGTTCGGCGGACAATGAGCAGTTCTTC. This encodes CATSDTGSADNEQFF.

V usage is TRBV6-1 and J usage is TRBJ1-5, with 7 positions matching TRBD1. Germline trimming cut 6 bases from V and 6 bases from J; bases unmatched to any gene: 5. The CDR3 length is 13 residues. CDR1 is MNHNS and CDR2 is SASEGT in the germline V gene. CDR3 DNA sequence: TGTGCCAGCAGCCAGACAGGGTCTCAGCCCCAGCATTTT. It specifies CASSQTGSQPQHF.

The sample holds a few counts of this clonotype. The CDR3 nucleotides are TGTGCCAGTAGTGCCTACAGGGTGACAACTGAAGCTTTCTTT. Translating it yields CASSAYRVTTEAFF. The chain couples TRBV19 to TRBJ1-1, with D perhaps TRBD1 (6 bases). Germline-derived CDR1 and CDR2 are LNHDA and SQIVND (reference sequence). The CDR3 loop spans 14 amino acids. Trimming pared 5 bases from V and 5 bases from J, leaving 15 bases between.

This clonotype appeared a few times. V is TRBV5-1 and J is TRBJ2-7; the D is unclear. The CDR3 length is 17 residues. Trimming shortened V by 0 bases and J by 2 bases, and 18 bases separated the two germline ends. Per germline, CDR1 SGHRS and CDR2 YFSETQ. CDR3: CASSLVIGQRFTYEQYF. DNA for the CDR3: TGCGCCAGCAGCTTGGTGATTGGGCAGAGATTTACCTACGAGCAGTACTTC.